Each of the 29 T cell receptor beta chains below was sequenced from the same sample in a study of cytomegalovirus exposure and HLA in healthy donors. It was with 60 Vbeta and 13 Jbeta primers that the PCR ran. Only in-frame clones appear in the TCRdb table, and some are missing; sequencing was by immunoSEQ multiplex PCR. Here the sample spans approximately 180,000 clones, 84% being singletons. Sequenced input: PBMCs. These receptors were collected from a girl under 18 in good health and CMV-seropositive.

The CDR3, as DNA: TGTGCCAGCAGTTACAGTCAGGGGAGTTACGAGCAGTACTTC. Translation gives CASSYSQGSYEQYF. V and J are TRBV6-6 and TRBJ2-7, with D perhaps matching TRBD1 (6 bases). The CDR3 sequence is 14 residues long. The ends were cut back, 2 bases at V and 4 bases at J, with 12 bases in the middle. Germline values: CDR1 MNHNY, CDR2 SVGAGI (reference sequence).

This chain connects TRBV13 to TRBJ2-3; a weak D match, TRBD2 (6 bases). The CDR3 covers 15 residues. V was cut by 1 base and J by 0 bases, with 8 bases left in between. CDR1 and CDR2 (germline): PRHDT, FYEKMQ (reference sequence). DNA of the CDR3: TGTGCCAGCAGCTTAGTCGGGAGTAGCACAGATACGCAGTATTTT. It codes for CASSLVGSSTDTQYF.

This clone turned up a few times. Written as DNA, the CDR3 is TGTGCCAGCAACTTATGGGGGGACGAGCAGTACTTC. As protein: CASNLWGDEQYF. The V call is TRBV2, the J call TRBJ2-7, with D perhaps TRBD2 (6 bases). In germline, CDR1 is SNHLY, CDR2 FYNNEI. The V gene lost 7 bases and the J gene lost 5 bases, with 12 bases spanning the gap. The CDR3 runs 12 residues.

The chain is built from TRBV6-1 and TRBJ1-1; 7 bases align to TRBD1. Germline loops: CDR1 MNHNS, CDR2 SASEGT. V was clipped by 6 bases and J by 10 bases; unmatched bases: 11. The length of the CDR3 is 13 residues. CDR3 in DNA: TGTGCCAGCAGCGTCACAGGGGCCCCACGAGCTTTCTTT. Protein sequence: CASSVTGAPRAFF.

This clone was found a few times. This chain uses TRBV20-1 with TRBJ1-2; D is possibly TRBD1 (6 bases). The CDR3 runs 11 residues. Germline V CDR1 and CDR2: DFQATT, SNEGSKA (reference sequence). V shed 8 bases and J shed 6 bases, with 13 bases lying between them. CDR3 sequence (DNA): TGCAGTTTTACAGGGTCAGATGGCTACACCTTC. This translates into CSFTGSDGYTF.

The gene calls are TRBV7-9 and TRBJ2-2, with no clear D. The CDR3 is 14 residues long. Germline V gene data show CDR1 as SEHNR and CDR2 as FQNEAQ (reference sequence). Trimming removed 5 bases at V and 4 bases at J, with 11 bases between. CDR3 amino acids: CASSARGLTGELFF. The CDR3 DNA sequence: TGTGCCAGCAGCGCCCGCGGCCTCACCGGGGAGCTGTTTTTT.

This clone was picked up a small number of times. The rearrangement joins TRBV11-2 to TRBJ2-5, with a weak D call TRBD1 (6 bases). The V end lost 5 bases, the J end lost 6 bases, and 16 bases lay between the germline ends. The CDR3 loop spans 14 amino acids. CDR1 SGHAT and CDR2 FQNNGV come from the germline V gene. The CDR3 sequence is CASSPQGGRKTQYF. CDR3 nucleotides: TGTGCCAGCAGCCCGCAAGGGGGACGAAAGACCCAGTACTTC.

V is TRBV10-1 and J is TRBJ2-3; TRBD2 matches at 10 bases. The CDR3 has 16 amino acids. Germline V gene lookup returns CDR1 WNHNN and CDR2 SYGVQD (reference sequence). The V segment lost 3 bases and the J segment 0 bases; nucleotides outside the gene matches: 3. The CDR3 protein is CASSEGTSASTDTQYF. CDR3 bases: TGCGCCAGCAGTGAAGGGACTAGCGCCAGCACAGATACGCAGTATTTT.

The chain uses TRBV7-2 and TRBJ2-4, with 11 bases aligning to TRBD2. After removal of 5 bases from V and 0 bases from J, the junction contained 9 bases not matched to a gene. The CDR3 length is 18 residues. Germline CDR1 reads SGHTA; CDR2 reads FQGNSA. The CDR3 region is CASSHGLAGGLAKNIQYF. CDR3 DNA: TGTGCCAGCAGCCACGGGTTAGCGGGGGGGCTAGCCAAAAACATTCAGTACTTC.

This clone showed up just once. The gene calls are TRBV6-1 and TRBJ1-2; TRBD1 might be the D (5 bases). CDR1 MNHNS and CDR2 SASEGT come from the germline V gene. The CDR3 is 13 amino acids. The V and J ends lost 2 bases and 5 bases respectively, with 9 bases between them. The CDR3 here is CASSEPRGYGYTF. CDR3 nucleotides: TGTGCCAGCAGTGAACCCCGGGGGTATGGCTACACCTTC.

The CDR3 loop is CASRRGPGTDTQYF. DNA for the CDR3: TGTGCCAGCCGAAGGGGGCCAGGCACAGATACGCAGTATTTT. The chain couples TRBV7-8 to TRBJ2-3; 7 positions agree with TRBD1. CDR1 and CDR2 from the germline V gene are SGHVS and FQNEAQ. CDR3 size: 14 residues. Trimming cost V 8 bases and J 1 base; bases outside gene matches: 6.

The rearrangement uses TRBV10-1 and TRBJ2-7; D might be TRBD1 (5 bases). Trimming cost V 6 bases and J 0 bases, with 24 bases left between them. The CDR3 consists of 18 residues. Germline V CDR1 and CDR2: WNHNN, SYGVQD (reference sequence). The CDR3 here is CASRETPQVFSPSYEQYF. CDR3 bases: TGCGCCAGCAGAGAAACACCACAGGTTTTTTCTCCCTCCTACGAGCAGTACTTC.

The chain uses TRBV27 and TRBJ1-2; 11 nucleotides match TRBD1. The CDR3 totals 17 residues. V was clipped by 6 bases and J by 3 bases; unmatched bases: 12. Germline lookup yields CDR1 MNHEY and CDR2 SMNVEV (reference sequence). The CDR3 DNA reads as TGTGCCAGCAGCCCGTACGGACAGGGGGCTGGGGACTATGGCTACACCTTC. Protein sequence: CASSPYGQGAGDYGYTF.

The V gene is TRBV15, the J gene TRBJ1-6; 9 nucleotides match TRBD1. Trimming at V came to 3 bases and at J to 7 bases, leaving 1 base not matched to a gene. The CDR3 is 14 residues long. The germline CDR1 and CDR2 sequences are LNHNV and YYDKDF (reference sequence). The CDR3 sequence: CATSRTGGNSPLHF. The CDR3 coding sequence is TGTGCCACCAGCAGGACAGGGGGGAATTCACCCCTCCACTTT.

This CDR3 reads CASSQLAGLAGGNEQFF. Here the CDR3 DNA reads TGCGCCAGCAGCCAGCTAGCGGGACTAGCGGGGGGCAATGAGCAGTTCTTC. The V call is TRBV4-1, the J call TRBJ2-1; 15 bases match TRBD2. Germline values: CDR1 MGHRA, CDR2 YSYEKL. This CDR3 comprises 17 residues. V was clipped by 3 bases and J by 6 bases; unmatched bases: 6.

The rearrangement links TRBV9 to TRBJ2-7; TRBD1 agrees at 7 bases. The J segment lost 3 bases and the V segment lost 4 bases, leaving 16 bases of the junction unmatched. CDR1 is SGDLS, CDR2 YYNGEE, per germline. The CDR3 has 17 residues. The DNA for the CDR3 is TGTGCCAGCAGCCGGGCAACCGGGACAGATACCTACTACGAGCAGTACTTC. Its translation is CASSRATGTDTYYEQYF. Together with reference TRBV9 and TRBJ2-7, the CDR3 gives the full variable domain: DSGVTQTPKHLITATGQRVTLRCSPRSGDLSVYWYQQSLDQGLQFLIQYYNGEERAKGNILERFSAQQFPDLHSELNLSSLELGDSALYFCASSRATGTDTYYEQYFGPGTRLTVT.

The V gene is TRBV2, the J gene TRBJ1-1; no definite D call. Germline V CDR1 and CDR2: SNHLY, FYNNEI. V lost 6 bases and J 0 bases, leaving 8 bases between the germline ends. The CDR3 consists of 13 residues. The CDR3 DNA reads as TGTGCCAGCAGGGGGAGAATGAACACTGAAGCTTTCTTT. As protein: CASRGRMNTEAFF.

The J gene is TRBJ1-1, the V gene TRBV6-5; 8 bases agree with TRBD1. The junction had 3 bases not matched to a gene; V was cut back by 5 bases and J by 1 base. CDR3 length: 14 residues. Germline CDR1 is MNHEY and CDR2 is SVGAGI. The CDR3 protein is CASSRGQANTEAFF. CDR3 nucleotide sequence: TGTGCCAGCAGTAGGGGACAGGCGAACACTGAAGCTTTCTTT.

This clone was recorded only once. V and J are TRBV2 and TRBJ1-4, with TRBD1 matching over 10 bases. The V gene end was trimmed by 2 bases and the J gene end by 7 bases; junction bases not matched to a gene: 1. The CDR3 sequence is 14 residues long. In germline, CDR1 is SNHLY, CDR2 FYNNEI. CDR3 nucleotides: TGTGCCAGCAGTGAAAGGGACAGGGGTGAAAAACTGTTTTTT. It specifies CASSERDRGEKLFF.

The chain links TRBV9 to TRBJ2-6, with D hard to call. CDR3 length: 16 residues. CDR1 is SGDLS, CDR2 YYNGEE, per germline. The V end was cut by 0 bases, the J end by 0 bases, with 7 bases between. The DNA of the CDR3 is TGTGCCAGCAGCGTAGAACCGGGCTCTGGGGCCAACGTCCTGACTTTC. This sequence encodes CASSVEPGSGANVLTF.

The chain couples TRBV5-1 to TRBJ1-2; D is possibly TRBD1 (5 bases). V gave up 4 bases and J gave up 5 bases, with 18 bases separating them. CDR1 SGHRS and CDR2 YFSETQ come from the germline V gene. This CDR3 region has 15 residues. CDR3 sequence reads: CASSPDTTGGYGYTF. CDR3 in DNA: TGCGCCAGCAGCCCTGACACTACTGGGGGGTATGGCTACACCTTC.

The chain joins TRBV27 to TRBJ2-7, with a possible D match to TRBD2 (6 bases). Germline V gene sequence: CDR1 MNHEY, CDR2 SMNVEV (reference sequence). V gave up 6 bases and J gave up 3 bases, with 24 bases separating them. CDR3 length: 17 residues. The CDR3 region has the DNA TGTGCCAGCAGGAGGAGCAATCCCGGGGCCGGGGGCTACGAGCAGTACTTC. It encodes CASRRSNPGAGGYEQYF.

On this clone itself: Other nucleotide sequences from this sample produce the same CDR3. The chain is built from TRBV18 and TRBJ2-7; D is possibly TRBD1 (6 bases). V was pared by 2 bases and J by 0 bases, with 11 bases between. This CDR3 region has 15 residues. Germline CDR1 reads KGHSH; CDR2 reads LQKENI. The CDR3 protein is CASSPGQGSSYEQYF. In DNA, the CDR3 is TGTGCCAGCTCACCAGGGCAGGGGTCCTCCTACGAGCAGTACTTC.

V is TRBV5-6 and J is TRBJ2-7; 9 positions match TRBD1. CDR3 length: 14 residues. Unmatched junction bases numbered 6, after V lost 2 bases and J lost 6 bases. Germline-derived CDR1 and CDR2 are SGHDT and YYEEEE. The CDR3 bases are TGTGCCAGCAGCTTCCAGACAGGGGGGAGCGAGCAGTACTTC. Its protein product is CASSFQTGGSEQYF.

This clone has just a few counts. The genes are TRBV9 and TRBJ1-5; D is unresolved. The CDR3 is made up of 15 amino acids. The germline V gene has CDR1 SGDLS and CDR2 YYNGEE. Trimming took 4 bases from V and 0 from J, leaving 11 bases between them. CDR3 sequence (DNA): TGTGCCAGCAGCCCCGATGGCAGTAGCAATCAGCCCCAGCATTTT. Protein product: CASSPDGSSNQPQHF.

CDR3 amino acids: CASKWTNTVGTEAFF. Here the CDR3 DNA reads TGTGCCAGCAAGTGGACTAATACGGTTGGGACTGAAGCTTTCTTT. This chain links TRBV14 with TRBJ1-1; no reliable D call. The CDR3 is made up of 15 amino acids. Between the trimmed V and J ends, which lost 7 bases and 5 bases, there was a span of 20 bases. The V gene's germline CDR1 is SGHDN and CDR2 FVKESK.

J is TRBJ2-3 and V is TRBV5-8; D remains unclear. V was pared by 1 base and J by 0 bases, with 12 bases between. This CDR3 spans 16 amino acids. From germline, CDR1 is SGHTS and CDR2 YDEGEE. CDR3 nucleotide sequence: TGTGCCAGCAGCTTGTCAGCGTTCTCTAGCACAGATACGCAGTATTTT. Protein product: CASSLSAFSSTDTQYF.

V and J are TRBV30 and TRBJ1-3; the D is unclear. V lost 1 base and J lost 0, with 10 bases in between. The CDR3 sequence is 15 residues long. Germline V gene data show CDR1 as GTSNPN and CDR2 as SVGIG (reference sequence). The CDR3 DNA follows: TGTGCCTGGAGTGATGATACAGACTCTGGAAACACCATATATTTT. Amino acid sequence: CAWSDDTDSGNTIYF.

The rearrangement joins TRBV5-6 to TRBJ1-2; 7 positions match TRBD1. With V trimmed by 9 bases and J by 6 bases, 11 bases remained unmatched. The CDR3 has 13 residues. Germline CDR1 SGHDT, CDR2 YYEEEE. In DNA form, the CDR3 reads TGTGCCACCAGGGGGGCAGGGGTCAATGGCTACACCTTC. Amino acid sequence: CATRGAGVNGYTF.